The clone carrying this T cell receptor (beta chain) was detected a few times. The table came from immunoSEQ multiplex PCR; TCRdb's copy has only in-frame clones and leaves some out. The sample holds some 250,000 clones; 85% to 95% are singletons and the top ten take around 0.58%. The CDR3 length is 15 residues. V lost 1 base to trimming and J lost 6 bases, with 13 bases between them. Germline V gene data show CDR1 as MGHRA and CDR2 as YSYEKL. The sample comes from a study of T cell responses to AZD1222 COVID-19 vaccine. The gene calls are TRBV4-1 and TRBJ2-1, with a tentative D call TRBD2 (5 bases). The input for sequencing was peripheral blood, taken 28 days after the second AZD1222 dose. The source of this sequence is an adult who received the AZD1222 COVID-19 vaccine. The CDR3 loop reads CASSQVLASVNEQFF. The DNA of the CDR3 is TGCGCCAGCAGCCAAGTTTTAGCGTCGGTCAATGAGCAGTTCTTC.